This T cell receptor (beta chain) was profiled in a study of CD8 T cells in ankylosing spondylitis. Findings and caveats of the study: Typical of ankylosing spondylitis blood, it appeared, was a TCR beta motif of roughly eight highly homologous variants. Disease-linked clones were CD8+ and relatively rare in peripheral blood. Past studies reported some motif variants in reactive arthritis synovial fluid and blood. Reportedly, matched ankylosing spondylitis synovial fluid was significantly enriched for disease-linked clones.

TCRdb recomputed calls from the 5' RACE reads with MiXCR, one row per CDR3 protein. The data show 100,000 to 150,000 distinct CDR3 sequences, approximately 10% seen once. This clonotype was detected many times. Antigen specificity is unknown. V gave up 6 bases and J gave up 6 bases, with 12 bases separating them. Germline V gene data show CDR1 as MNHEY and CDR2 as SVGAGI. The CDR3 runs 12 residues. The chain joins TRBV6-5 to TRBJ2-7; tentatively, D is TRBD1 or TRBD2 (5 bases each). The material sequenced was blood, either unsorted or a sorted T cell fraction (not recorded which). The TCR sequence derives from a male donor with ankylosing spondylitis or in good health (not recorded which). CDR3 DNA sequence: TGTGCCAGCAGCACCCGTGGGGGCGAGCAGTACTTC. The encoded protein is CASSTRGGEQYF.